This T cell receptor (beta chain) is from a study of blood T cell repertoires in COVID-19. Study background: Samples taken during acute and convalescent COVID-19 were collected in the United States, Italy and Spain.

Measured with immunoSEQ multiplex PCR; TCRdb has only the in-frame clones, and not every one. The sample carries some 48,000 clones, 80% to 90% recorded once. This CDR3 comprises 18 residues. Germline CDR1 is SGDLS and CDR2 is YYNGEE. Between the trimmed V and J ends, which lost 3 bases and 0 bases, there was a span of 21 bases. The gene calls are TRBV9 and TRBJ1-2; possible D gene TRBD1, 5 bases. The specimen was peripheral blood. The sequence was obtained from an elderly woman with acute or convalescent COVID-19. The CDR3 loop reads CASSEARRGGGPNYGYTF. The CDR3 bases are TGTGCCAGCAGCGAGGCCCGTCGGGGGGGAGGACCTAACTATGGCTACACCTTC.